Described below is a single T cell receptor (beta chain) sequence and its context. Its specificity is not known. Between the trimmed V and J ends, which lost 4 bases and 3 bases, there was a span of 16 bases. This CDR3 comprises 15 residues. Looked up from germline, CDR1 is SEHNR and CDR2 is FQNEAQ (reference sequence). Assay: immunoSEQ multiplex PCR; the TCRdb copy retains only in-frame clones and omits some. The sample records about 80,000 clones, 92% being singletons. These data originate in a study of OX40 agonist ivuxolimab in advanced cancers. Overall study context: A male proportion of under 90% was recorded, with mean age roughly 60 years and range 23 to 79. The study, taken as a whole, reports: There were also nonresponders showing low normalized T-cell clonal expansion. At doses 0.1 to 3.0 mg/kg, CD4+ and CD8+ clones expanded.

Specimen: CD4+ or CD8+ T cells sorted from blood, collected in a trial of the OX40 agonist ivuxolimab. The TCR comes from an adult with an advanced solid tumor such as melanoma, head and neck, liver or kidney cancer. The chain couples TRBV7-9 to TRBJ2-7, with a weak D call TRBD1 (6 bases). DNA of the CDR3: TGTGCCAGCAGCTGGGATCGTGGGGGCAGCTACGAGCAGTACTTC. It codes for CASSWDRGGSYEQYF. Drawing the rest from reference TRBV7-9 and TRBJ2-7, the complete variable domain is DTGVSQNPRHKITKRGQNVTFRCDPISEHNRLYWYRQTLGQGPEFLTYFQNEAQLEKSRLLSDRFSAERPKGSFSTLEIQRTEQGDSAMYLCASSWDRGGSYEQYFGPGTRLTVT.